A single sample is the source of the 6 T cell receptor beta chains below, sequenced in a study of blood T cell repertoires in COVID-19. The protocol was immunoSEQ multiplex PCR, while the TCRdb copy is restricted to in-frame clones and leaves out a portion. Among 73,000 or so clones, 65% to 90% were seen once, and the ten largest hold 5% to 7%. Sequences were obtained from peripheral blood. The receptor set was obtained from a woman aged 55 to 70 with acute or convalescent COVID-19.

The chain has TRBV19 and TRBJ1-2; tentatively, D is TRBD1 (6 bases). Trimming left V 6 bases short and J 8 bases short, with 22 bases between. Per germline, CDR1 LNHDA and CDR2 SQIVND (reference sequence). This CDR3 is 15 amino acids long. DNA for the CDR3: TGTGCCAGTAGCCTCACCACACAGGGCTTGGGAGGCTACACCTTC. It encodes CASSLTTQGLGGYTF.

V gene TRBV29-1 combines with J gene TRBJ2-7; 7 positions match TRBD1. The CDR3 consists of 13 residues. CDR1 SQVTM and CDR2 ANQGSEA come from the germline V gene. With V trimmed by 5 bases and J by 2 bases, 6 bases remained unmatched. The chain's CDR3 is CSVLGTETYEQYF. The DNA for the CDR3 is TGCAGCGTTCTCGGGACAGAGACCTACGAGCAGTACTTC.

This clone was seen a single time. The gene calls are TRBV12-5 and TRBJ2-1, with TRBD2 matching 13 bases. The germline V gene encodes CDR1 LGHNT and CDR2 FRNRAP. Losses at the gene ends were 1 base for V and 7 bases for J; bases not matched to a gene: 4. The CDR3 is 16 amino acids. The DNA of the CDR3 is TGTGCTAGTGGTTTGGCCGGACTAGCGGGGGTTAATGAGCAGTTCTTC. It encodes CASGLAGLAGVNEQFF.

The chain employs TRBV15 and TRBJ2-1; the match to TRBD2 covers 16 bases. With 7 bases clipped from V and 2 bases from J, the junction kept 8 bases outside the gene matches. The CDR3 spans 18 residues. The V gene's germline CDR1 is LNHNV and CDR2 YYDKDF (reference sequence). CDR3 bases: TGTGCCACCAAAGGGACTAGCGGGGGGGCGGTAACCTACAATGAGCAGTTCTTC. This encodes CATKGTSGGAVTYNEQFF.

J is TRBJ2-6 and V is TRBV29-1, with TRBD1 matching over 7 bases. V lost 4 bases to trimming and J lost 0 bases; unmatched junction nucleotides: 3. Per the germline V gene, CDR1 is SQVTM and CDR2 is ANQGSEA. The CDR3 totals 15 residues. CDR3 DNA: TGCAGCGTTGTCGGGACAGTCTCTGGGGCCAACGTCCTGACTTTC. Protein sequence: CSVVGTVSGANVLTF.

The chain is built from TRBV19 and TRBJ2-1; 7 bases match TRBD2. Germline trimming cut 7 bases from V and 1 base from J; bases unmatched to any gene: 4. The germline CDR1 and CDR2 sequences are LNHDA and SQIVND (reference sequence). This CDR3 comprises 14 residues. CDR3 region: CASNPAGSYNEQFF. The CDR3 DNA sequence: TGTGCCAGTAACCCAGCGGGGTCCTACAATGAGCAGTTCTTC.